There are many counts of the clone carrying this T cell receptor beta chain. No antigen is known for it. CDR1 and CDR2 (germline): MDHEN, SYDVKM. V was clipped by 2 bases and J by 4 bases; unmatched bases: 7. The CDR3 spans 17 residues. TCRdb re-derived calls from the 5' RACE reads in MiXCR, one entry per CDR3 protein. The table has approximately 250,000 distinct CDR3 sequences, roughly 6.8% seen once; the top ten hold more than 1%. The source of the sample is a study of T cells after yellow fever vaccination. Looking at the study overall: SMART-Seq v4 Ultra Low Input prepared the low-cell-number fractions. General study points: Reappearance after the booster was observed for most primary-vaccination clones (more than 95% CD4, about 90% CD8). The presence of abundant clonotypes contaminating from the bulk population was possible in FACS-sorted repertoires.

Sequencing was performed on CD4+ T cells sorted from PBMCs, taken on the day of the yellow fever booster vaccination. This chain links TRBV28 with TRBJ2-1, with 11 bases fitting TRBD2. The sequence came from a man aged 30 to 39 who received the YFV17D yellow fever vaccine. In nucleotides, the CDR3 is TGTGCCAGCAGTTTAATCTTACTAGCGGGAGTGTACAATGAGCAGTTCTTC. This translates into CASSLILLAGVYNEQFF. Together with reference TRBV28 and TRBJ2-1, the CDR3 gives the full variable domain: DVKVTQSSRYLVKRTGEKVFLECVQDMDHENMFWYRQDPGLGLRLIYFSYDVKMKEKGDIPEGYSVSREKKERFSLILESASTNQTSMYLCASSLILLAGVYNEQFFGPGTRLTVL.